Following are 14 T cell receptor beta chains from one sample sequenced in a study of PD-1 blockade in classical Hodgkin lymphoma. Generated by immunoSEQ multiplex PCR, the TCRdb table keeps only in-frame clones and is missing some. The table lists 90,000 to 100,000 clones, approximately 78% of them singletons. Time point: cycle 4 day 1 (C4D1), after 6 weeks of nivolumab. Each of the patients experienced relapse following autologous stem cell transplantation, and their brentuximab vedotin exposure differed. Sequencing used peripheral blood mononuclear cells (PBMCs), obtained before the fourth cycle of nivolumab. These receptors originate from a human donor with classical Hodgkin lymphoma.

CDR3 sequence reads: CASSSPKGAPNTEAFF. DNA for the CDR3: TGTGCCAGCAGCTCCCCCAAGGGGGCTCCGAACACTGAAGCTTTCTTT. The chain is built from TRBV7-6 and TRBJ1-1, with TRBD1 identical over 7 bases. This CDR3 has 16 amino acids. Germline V gene data show CDR1 as SGHVS and CDR2 as FNYEAQ. The trim removed 4 bases at V and 1 base at J, leaving 9 bases unmatched.

The J gene is TRBJ2-3, the V gene TRBV4-2; D possibly corresponds to TRBD2 (6 bases). From germline, CDR1 is LGHNA and CDR2 YNFKEQ. Trimming removed 1 base at V and 1 base at J, with 15 bases between. CDR3 length equals 17 residues. The CDR3 region is CASSQGGGGGGTDTQYF. CDR3 sequence (DNA): TGTGCCAGCAGCCAAGGGGGTGGAGGCGGGGGCACAGATACGCAGTATTTT.

The chain is built from TRBV4-1 and TRBJ1-6; TRBD1 agrees at 11 bases. The germline V gene has CDR1 MGHRA and CDR2 YSYEKL. Trimming cost V 1 base and J 9 bases; bases outside gene matches: 8. This CDR3 has 17 residues. The CDR3 reads CASSQGRDRGLGSPLHF. DNA of the CDR3: TGCGCCAGCAGCCAAGGCCGGGACAGGGGGTTGGGTTCACCCCTCCACTTT.

Concerning this clone: A read error may account for a junction end that differs from germline. J is TRBJ1-1 and V is TRBV6-5, with a possible D match to TRBD1 (6 bases). Germline-derived CDR1 and CDR2 are MNHEY and SVGAGI. The CDR3 is made up of 13 amino acids. The CDR3 DNA follows: TGTGCCAGCAGTCTGACGCGACAGGTCGGCCCCACCTTT. Translation: CASSLTRQVGPTF.

The genes are TRBV6-1 and TRBJ2-5; 7 bases are a match to TRBD2. The length of the CDR3 is 15 residues. V dropped 1 base and J dropped 5; count of bases not matched to a gene: 7. Germline V gives CDR1 MNHNS, CDR2 SASEGT. CDR3 in amino acids: CASSEDGRTTETQYF. The DNA for the CDR3 is TGTGCCAGCAGTGAAGACGGGAGGACGACGGAGACCCAGTACTTC.

The chain has TRBV5-6 and TRBJ2-5, with TRBD2 matching over 8 bases. Unmatched junction bases numbered 6, after V lost 4 bases and J lost 4 bases. The germline V gene encodes CDR1 SGHDT and CDR2 YYEEEE. This CDR3 spans 14 amino acids. As DNA, the CDR3 is TGTGCCAGCAGCCCTCGGGGGGGCGGAGAGACCCAGTACTTC. This gives the protein CASSPRGGGETQYF.

The chain links TRBV6-5 to TRBJ2-7; 7 nucleotides line up with TRBD1. CDR3 size: 13 residues. Germline trimming cut 5 bases from V and 1 base from J; bases unmatched to any gene: 2. Germline-derived CDR1 and CDR2 are MNHEY and SVGAGI. This chain's CDR3 is CASSRGQSYEQYF. CDR3 DNA sequence: TGTGCCAGCAGTAGGGGACAGTCCTACGAGCAGTACTTC.

This chain links TRBV5-1 with TRBJ2-1, with D unresolved. Trimming removed 1 base at V and 2 bases at J, with 10 bases between. The germline gives CDR1 SGHRS, CDR2 YFSETQ. This CDR3 has 15 amino acids. CDR3 protein: CASSLMPGPYNEQFF. The CDR3 DNA follows: TGCGCCAGCAGCTTGATGCCAGGTCCCTACAATGAGCAGTTCTTC.

The rearrangement links TRBV28 to TRBJ1-2; D is undetermined. Trimming removed 6 bases from V and 0 bases from J, with 8 bases in between. The CDR3 length is 13 residues. Germline CDR1 is MDHEN and CDR2 is SYDVKM. The CDR3 bases are TGTGCCAGCAGACGTCGCGCTAACTATGGCTACACCTTC. It codes for CASRRRANYGYTF.

This rearrangement joins TRBV5-1 to TRBJ2-7; D ambiguous. The germline CDR1 and CDR2 sequences are SGHRS and YFSETQ. V was shortened by 7 bases and J by 1 base, with 27 bases between the two germline ends. The CDR3 contains 18 residues. CDR3: CASPFPHPPPRFSYEQYF. CDR3 nucleotides: TGCGCCAGCCCTTTTCCCCACCCCCCGCCTAGGTTTTCCTACGAGCAGTACTTC.

The chain recombines TRBV27 with TRBJ2-3; D gene uncertain. The CDR3 covers 13 residues. V lost 1 base and J 2 bases, leaving 4 bases between the germline ends. The germline CDR1 and CDR2 sequences are MNHEY and SMNVEV (reference sequence). The CDR3 region is CASSLFPTDTQYF. CDR3 nucleotides: TGTGCCAGCAGTTTATTCCCCACAGATACGCAGTATTTT.

The chain uses TRBV7-3 and TRBJ2-1; D is possibly TRBD1 or TRBD2 (5 bases each). Germline lookup yields CDR1 SGHTA and CDR2 FQGTGA. The ends were cut back, 4 bases at V and 1 base at J, with 8 bases in the middle. CDR3 size: 14 residues. Here the CDR3 reads CASSSGPSYNEQFF. The CDR3 DNA sequence: TGTGCCAGCAGCTCGGGGCCTTCCTACAATGAGCAGTTCTTC.

This sequence joins TRBV29-1 and TRBJ1-1; no clear D. Germline CDR1 is SQVTM and CDR2 is ANQGSEA. CDR3 size: 13 residues. The V end was cut by 4 bases, the J end by 4 bases, with 13 bases between. The CDR3 spells CSVGHTLGTEAFF. CDR3 nucleotides: TGCAGCGTTGGACACACTCTGGGCACTGAAGCTTTCTTT.

The CDR3 is CAISDNRGGLSGANVLTF. The CDR3 DNA reads TGTGCCATCAGTGATAACAGGGGAGGGCTCTCTGGGGCCAACGTCCTGACTTTC. The gene calls are TRBV10-3 and TRBJ2-6; D is possibly TRBD1 or TRBD2 (7 bases each). V lost 3 bases and J 0 bases, leaving 15 bases between the germline ends. Per germline, CDR1 ENHRY and CDR2 SYGVKD. The CDR3 contains 18 residues.